This T cell receptor (beta chain) was recovered during a study of OX40 agonist ivuxolimab in advanced cancers. Baseline was the first blood sampling point, followed by cycle 4 day 1 and cycle 7 day 1. Trimming shortened V by 3 bases and J by 4 bases, and 12 bases separated the two germline ends. Germline CDR1 reads LNHDA; CDR2 reads SQIVND (reference sequence). The CDR3 is 15 residues long. The repertoire was sequenced with immunoSEQ multiplex PCR; TCRdb's copy has only in-frame clones and lacks some. The profile shows 45,000 to 70,000 clones, around nine tenths of them singletons. This TCR was sampled from an adult with an advanced solid tumor such as melanoma, head and neck, liver or kidney cancer. The chain combines TRBV19 with TRBJ2-2; a possible D gene is TRBD1 (6 bases). The input for sequencing was CD4+ or CD8+ T cells sorted from blood, taken in a trial of the OX40 agonist ivuxolimab. The DNA for the CDR3 is TGTGCCAGTAGTATGGAGCAGGGGAGCACCGGGGAGCTGTTTTTT. Translated: CASSMEQGSTGELFF.